Listed below are T cell receptor beta chains from one sample, sequenced in a study of cytomegalovirus exposure and HLA in healthy donors. Profiling relied on immunoSEQ multiplex PCR, and the TCRdb table lists in-frame clones only, not all of them. This sample has 150,000 to 200,000 clones, with approximately 80% found just once. Sequenced sample: PBMCs. The receptors originated from a woman aged 45 to 65 in good health and CMV-seropositive. Each CDR3 is given without its conserved first and last residue. The order of the fields is J gene, V gene, CDR3 protein.

>TRBJ2-7|TRBV18
ASSPGGGYEQY
>TRBJ2-7|TRBV18
ASSASGPAPEQY
>TRBJ2-3|TRBV2
ASVRDTLSTDTQY
>TRBJ2-1|TRBV30
AWSHGGAGAYNEQF
>TRBJ2-4|TRBV7-9
ASSFPGTKNSQY
>TRBJ1-4|TRBV19
ASSPGTRRNEKLF
>TRBJ2-1|TRBV5-5
ASSLVQNYNEQF
>TRBJ2-2|TRBV5-3
ARNSCRNTGELF
>.|TRBV28
ASSHLARDEQY
>TRBJ1-1|TRBV2
ASSPDRGPTEAF
>TRBJ2-5|TRBV9
ASSVGGEETQY
>TRBJ2-1|TRBV7-2
ASTPGGVSYNEQF
>TRBJ2-5|TRBV5-4
ASSFTKFEPQETQY
>TRBJ2-7|TRBV6-5
ASKQTGLAYEQY
>TRBJ1-2|TRBV19
ASSPKPRTDSGYGYT
>TRBJ1-1|TRBV2
ASSTGQNTEAF
>TRBJ1-1|TRBV6-5
ANGRLLNTEAF
>TRBJ2-1|TRBV4-1
ASSDGVHEQF
>TRBJ2-1|TRBV11-2
ASSLDPRLAGANEQF
>TRBJ2-7|TRBV7-6
ASSHFRGGQRYEQY
>TRBJ2-1|TRBV10-3
AIRTGTSGPSSYNEQF
>TRBJ1-4|TRBV6-5
ASRGLGTGREKLF
>TRBJ2-7|TRBV11-2
ASSARTSSSYEQY
>TRBJ2-2|TRBV19
ASNQNPGELF
>TRBJ2-5|TRBV7-9
ASSFPGMRETQY
>TRBJ1-2|TRBV19
ASSISAGDTYGYT
>.|TRBV5-4
ASSLGGQGVYEQY
>TRBJ2-6|TRBV5-1
ASSLDGGSGANVLT
>TRBJ1-2|TRBV19
ASSLTGGYGYT
>TRBJ1-1|TRBV4-3
ASSQDRVVELNTEAF
>TRBJ2-5|TRBV30
AWNRAGETQY
>TRBJ2-3|TRBV19
ASSKREGIDTQY
>TRBJ2-5|TRBV7-2
ASSLGRGSGQETQY
>TRBJ2-1|TRBV29-1
STGGGRAPNEQF
>TRBJ2-5|TRBV7-2
ASSQRQGRETQY
>TRBJ2-7|TRBV7-6
ASSLAGTGAHEQY
>TRBJ1-1|TRBV6-1
ASSEGGVWMNTEAF
>TRBJ2-1|TRBV19
ATQTGYNEQF
>TRBJ1-2|TRBV27
ASSIGQGAEGYT
>TRBJ2-4|TRBV5-1
ASSSETGSIQY
>TRBJ2-7|TRBV28
ASSLGQTYEQY
>TRBJ2-5|TRBV5-4
ASSFGTLQETQY
>TRBJ2-7|TRBV4-2
ASSLLAGPVDEQY
>TRBJ1-4|TRBV9
ASSEGGGGEKLF
>TRBJ2-2|TRBV11-1
ASSKDGSQNTGELF
>TRBJ1-1|TRBV11-2
ASSFSSPTMNTEAF